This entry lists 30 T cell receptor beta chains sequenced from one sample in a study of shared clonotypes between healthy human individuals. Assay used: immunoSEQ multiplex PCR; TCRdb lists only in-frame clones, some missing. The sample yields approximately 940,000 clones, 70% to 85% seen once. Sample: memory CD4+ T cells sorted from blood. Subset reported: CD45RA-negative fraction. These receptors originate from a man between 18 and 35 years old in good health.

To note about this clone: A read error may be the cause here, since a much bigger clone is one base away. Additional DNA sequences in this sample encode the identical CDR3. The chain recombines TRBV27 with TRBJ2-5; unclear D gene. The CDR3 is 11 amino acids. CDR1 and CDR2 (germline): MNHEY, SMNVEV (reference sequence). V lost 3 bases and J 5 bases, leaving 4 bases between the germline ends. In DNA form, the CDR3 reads TGTGCCAGCAGTTTTAGGGAGACCCAGTACTTC. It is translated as CASSFRETQYF.

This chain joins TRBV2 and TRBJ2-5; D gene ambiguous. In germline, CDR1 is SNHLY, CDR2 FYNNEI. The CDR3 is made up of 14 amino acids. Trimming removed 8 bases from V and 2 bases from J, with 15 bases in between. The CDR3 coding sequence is TGTGCCAGCCGGGCCCTTGTAATGCAAGAGACCCAGTACTTC. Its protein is CASRALVMQETQYF.

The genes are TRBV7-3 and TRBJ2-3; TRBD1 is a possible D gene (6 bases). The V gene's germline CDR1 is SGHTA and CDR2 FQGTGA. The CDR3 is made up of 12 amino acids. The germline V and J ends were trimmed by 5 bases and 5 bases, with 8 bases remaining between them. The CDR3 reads CASSADRDTQYF. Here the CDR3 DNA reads TGTGCCAGCAGCGCGGACAGAGATACGCAGTATTTT.

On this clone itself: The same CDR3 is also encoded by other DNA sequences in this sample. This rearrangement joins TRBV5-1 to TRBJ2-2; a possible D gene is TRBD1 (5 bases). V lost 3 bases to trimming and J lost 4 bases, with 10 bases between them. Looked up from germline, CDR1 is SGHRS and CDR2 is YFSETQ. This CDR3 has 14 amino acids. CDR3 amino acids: CASSSRVGTGELFF. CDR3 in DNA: TGCGCCAGCAGCTCCAGGGTAGGCACCGGGGAGCTGTTTTTT. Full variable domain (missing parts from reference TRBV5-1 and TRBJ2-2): KAGVTQTPRYLIKTRGQQVTLSCSPISGHRSVSWYQQTPGQGLQFLFEYFSETQRNKGNFPGRFSGRQFSNSRSEMNVSTLELGDSALYLCASSSRVGTGELFFGEGSRLTVL.

CDR3 nucleotide sequence: TGTGCCAGCAGCGGTGAATCCCCAAATCAGCCCCAGCATTTT. It encodes CASSGESPNQPQHF. This sequence joins TRBV9 and TRBJ1-5; D gene uncertain. Germline V CDR1 and CDR2: SGDLS, YYNGEE. Trimming took off 3 bases at V and 4 bases at J, with 11 bases between the two ends. CDR3 length: 14 amino acids.

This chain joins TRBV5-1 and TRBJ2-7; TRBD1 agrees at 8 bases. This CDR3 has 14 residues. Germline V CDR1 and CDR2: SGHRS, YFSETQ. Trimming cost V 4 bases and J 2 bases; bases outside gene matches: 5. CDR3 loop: CASSQGQGTYEQYF. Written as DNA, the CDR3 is TGCGCCAGCAGCCAAGGACAGGGTACCTACGAGCAGTACTTC.

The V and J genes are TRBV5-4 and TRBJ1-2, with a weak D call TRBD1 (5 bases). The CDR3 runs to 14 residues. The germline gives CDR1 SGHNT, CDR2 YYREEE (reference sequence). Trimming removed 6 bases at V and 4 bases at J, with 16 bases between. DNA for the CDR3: TGTGCCAGCACCGGGGGGGACGCTCGCTATGGCTACACCTTC. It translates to CASTGGDARYGYTF.

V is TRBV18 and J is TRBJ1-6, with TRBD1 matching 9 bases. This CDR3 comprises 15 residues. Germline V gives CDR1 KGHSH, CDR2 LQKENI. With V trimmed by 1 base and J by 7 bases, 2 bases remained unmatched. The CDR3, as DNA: TGTGCCAGCTCACCACTGACAGGGGGGAATTCACCCCTCCACTTT. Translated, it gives CASSPLTGGNSPLHF.

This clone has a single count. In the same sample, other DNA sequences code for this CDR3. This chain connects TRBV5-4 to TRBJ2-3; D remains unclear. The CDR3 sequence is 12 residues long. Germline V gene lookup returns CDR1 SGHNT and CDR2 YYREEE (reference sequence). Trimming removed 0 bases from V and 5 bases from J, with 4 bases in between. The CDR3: CASSLERDTQYF. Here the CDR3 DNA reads TGTGCCAGCAGCTTGGAGAGAGATACGCAGTATTTT. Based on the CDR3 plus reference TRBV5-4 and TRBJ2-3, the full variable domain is ETGVTQSPTHLIKTRGQQVTLRCSSQSGHNTVSWYQQALGQGPQFIFQYYREEENGRGNFPPRFSGLQFPNYSSELNVNALELDDSALYLCASSLERDTQYFGPGTRLTVL.

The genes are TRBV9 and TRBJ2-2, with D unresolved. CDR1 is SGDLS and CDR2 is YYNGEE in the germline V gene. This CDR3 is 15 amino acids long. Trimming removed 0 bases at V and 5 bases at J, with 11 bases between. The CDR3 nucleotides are TGTGCCAGCAGCGTAGGAGGCGGTTCGACCGGGGAGCTGTTTTTT. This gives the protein CASSVGGGSTGELFF.

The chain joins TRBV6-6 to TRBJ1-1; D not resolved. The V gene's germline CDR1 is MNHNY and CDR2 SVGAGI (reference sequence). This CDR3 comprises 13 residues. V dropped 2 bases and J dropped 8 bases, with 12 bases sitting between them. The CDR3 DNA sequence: TGTGCCAGCAGTTACACGATTGGGTTAGAAGCTTTCTTT. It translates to CASSYTIGLEAFF.

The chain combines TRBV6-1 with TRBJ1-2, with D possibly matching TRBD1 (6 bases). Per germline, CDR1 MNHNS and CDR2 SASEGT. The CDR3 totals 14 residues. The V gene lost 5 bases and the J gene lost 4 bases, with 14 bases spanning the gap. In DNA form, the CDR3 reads TGTGCCAGCAGTAAACAGACAGGATTCTATGGCTACACCTTC. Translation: CASSKQTGFYGYTF.

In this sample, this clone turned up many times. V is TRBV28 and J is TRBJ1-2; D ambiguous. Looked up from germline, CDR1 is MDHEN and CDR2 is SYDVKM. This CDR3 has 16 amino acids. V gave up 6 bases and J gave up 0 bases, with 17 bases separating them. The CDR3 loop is CASRPMKRATNYGYTF. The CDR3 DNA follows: TGTGCCAGCAGACCCATGAAAAGGGCAACTAACTATGGCTACACCTTC.

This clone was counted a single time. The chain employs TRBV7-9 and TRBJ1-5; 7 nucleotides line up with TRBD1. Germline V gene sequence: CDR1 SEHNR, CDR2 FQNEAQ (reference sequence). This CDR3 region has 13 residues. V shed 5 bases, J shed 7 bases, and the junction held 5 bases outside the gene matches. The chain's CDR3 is CASSPGTVQPQHF. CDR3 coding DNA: TGTGCCAGCAGCCCGGGGACAGTACAGCCCCAGCATTTT.

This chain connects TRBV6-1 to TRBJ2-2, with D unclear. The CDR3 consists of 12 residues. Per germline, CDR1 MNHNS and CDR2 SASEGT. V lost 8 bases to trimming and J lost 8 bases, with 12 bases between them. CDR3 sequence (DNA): TGTGCCAGCCTTTGGTTAATGGGGGAGCTGTTTTTT. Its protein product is CASLWLMGELFF.

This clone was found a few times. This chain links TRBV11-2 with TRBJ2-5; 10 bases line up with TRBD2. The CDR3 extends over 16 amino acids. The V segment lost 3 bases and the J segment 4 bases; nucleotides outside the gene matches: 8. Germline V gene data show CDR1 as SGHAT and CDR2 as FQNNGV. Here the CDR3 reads CASSLLSGGALETQYF. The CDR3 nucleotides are TGTGCCAGCAGCTTGTTAAGCGGGGGGGCTTTAGAGACCCAGTACTTC.

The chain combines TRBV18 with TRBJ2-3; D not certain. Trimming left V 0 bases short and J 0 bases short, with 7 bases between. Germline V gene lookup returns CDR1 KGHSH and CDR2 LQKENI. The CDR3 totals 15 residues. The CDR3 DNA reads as TGTGCCAGCTCACCACCGGAGTATAGCACAGATACGCAGTATTTT. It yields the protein CASSPPEYSTDTQYF.

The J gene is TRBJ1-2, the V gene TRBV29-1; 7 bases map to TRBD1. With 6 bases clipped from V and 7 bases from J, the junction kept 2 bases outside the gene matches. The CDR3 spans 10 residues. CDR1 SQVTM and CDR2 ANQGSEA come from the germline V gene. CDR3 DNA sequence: TGCAGCGTGACAGGGTCTGGCTACACCTTC. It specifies CSVTGSGYTF.

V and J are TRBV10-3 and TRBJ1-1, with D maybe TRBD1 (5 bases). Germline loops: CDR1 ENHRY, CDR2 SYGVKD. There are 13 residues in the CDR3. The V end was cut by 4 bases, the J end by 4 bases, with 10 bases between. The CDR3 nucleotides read TGTGCCATCAGTGTACAGGTTTCCACTGAAGCTTTCTTT. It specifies CAISVQVSTEAFF.

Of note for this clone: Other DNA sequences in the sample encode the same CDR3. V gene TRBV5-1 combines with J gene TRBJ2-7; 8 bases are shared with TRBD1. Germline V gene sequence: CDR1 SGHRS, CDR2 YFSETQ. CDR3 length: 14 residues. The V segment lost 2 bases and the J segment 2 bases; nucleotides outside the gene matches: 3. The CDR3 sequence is CASSLTGGTYEQYF. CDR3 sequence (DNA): TGCGCCAGCAGCTTAACAGGGGGGACCTACGAGCAGTACTTC.

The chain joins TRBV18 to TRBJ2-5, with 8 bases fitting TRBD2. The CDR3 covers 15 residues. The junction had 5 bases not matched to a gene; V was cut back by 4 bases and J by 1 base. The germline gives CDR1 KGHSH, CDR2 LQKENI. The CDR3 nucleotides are TGTGCCAGCTCACAGGCGGGACTAGGCCAAGAGACCCAGTACTTC. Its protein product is CASSQAGLGQETQYF. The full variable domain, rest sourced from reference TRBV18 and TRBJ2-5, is NAGVMQNPRHLVRRRGQEARLRCSPMKGHSHVYWYRQLPEEGLKFMVYLQKENIIDESGMPKERFSAEFPKEGPSILRIQQVVRGDSAAYFCASSQAGLGQETQYFGPGTRLLVL.

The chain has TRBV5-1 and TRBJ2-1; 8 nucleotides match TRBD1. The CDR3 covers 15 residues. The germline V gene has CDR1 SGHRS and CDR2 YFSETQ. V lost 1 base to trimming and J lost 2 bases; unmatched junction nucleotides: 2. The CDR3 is CASSLQGAAYNEQFF. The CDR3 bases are TGCGCCAGCAGCTTGCAGGGGGCGGCCTACAATGAGCAGTTCTTC. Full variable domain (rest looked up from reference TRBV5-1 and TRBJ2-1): KAGVTQTPRYLIKTRGQQVTLSCSPISGHRSVSWYQQTPGQGLQFLFEYFSETQRNKGNFPGRFSGRQFSNSRSEMNVSTLELGDSALYLCASSLQGAAYNEQFFGPGTRLTVL.

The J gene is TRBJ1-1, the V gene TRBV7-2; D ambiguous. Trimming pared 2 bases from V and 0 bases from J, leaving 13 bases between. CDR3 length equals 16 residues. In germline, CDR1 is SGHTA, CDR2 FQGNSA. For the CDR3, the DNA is TGTGCCAGCAGCTTAATGGTGAGTGGGATGAACACTGAAGCTTTCTTT. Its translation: CASSLMVSGMNTEAFF.

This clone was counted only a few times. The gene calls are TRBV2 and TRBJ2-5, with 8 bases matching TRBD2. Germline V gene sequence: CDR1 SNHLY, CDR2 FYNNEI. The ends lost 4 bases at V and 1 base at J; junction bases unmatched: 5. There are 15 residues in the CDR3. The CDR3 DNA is TGTGCCAGCAGTGTGGACGGGAGGGCCCAAGAGACCCAGTACTTC. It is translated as CASSVDGRAQETQYF. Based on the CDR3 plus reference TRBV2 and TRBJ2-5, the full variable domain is EPEVTQTPSHQVTQMGQEVILRCVPISNHLYFYWYRQILGQKVEFLVSFYNNEISEKSEIFDDQFSVERPDGSNFTLKIRSTKLEDSAMYFCASSVDGRAQETQYFGPGTRLLVL.

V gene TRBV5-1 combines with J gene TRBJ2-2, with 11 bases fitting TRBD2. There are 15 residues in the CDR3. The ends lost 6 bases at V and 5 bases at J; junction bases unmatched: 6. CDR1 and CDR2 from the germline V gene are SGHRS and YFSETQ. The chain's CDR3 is CASKLASGGTGELFF. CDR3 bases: TGCGCCAGCAAGCTGGCTAGCGGGGGGACCGGGGAGCTGTTTTTT.

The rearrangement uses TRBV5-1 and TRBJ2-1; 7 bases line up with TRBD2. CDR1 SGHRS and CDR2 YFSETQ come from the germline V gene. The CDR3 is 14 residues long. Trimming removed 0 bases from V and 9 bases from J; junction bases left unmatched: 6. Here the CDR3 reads CASSLGPVAGEQFF. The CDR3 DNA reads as TGCGCCAGCAGCTTGGGCCCCGTAGCGGGTGAGCAGTTCTTC. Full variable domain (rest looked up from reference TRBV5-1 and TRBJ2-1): KAGVTQTPRYLIKTRGQQVTLSCSPISGHRSVSWYQQTPGQGLQFLFEYFSETQRNKGNFPGRFSGRQFSNSRSEMNVSTLELGDSALYLCASSLGPVAGEQFFGPGTRLTVL.

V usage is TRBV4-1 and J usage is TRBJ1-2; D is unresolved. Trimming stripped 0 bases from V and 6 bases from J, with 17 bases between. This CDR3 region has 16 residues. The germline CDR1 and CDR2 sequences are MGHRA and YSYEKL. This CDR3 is CASSQEYKVSRDGYTF. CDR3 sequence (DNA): TGCGCCAGCAGCCAAGAGTATAAGGTGTCGAGGGATGGCTACACCTTC.

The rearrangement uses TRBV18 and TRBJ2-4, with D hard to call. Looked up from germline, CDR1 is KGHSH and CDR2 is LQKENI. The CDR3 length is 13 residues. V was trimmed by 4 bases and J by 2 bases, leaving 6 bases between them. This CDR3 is CASSRGTKNIQYF. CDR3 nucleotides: TGTGCCAGCTCACGAGGTACCAAAAACATTCAGTACTTC.

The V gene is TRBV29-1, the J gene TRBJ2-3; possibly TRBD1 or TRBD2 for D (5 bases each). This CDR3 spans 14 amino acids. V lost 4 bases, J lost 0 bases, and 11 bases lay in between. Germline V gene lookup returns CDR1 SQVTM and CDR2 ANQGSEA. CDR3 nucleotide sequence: TGCAGCGTTGTGGGGCGGGCTAGCACAGATACGCAGTATTTT. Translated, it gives CSVVGRASTDTQYF.

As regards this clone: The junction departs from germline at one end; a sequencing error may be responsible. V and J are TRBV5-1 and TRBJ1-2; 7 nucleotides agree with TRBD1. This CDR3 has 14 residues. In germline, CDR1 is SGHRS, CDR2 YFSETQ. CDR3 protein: CASSRLGQDPSAYF. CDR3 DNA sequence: TGCGCCAGCAGCCGTTTAGGACAGGACCCTTCGGCCTACTTC. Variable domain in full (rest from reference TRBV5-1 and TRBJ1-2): KAGVTQTPRYLIKTRGQQVTLSCSPISGHRSVSWYQQTPGQGLQFLFEYFSETQRNKGNFPGRFSGRQFSNSRSEMNVSTLELGDSALYLCASSRLGQDPSAYFGSGTRLTVV.